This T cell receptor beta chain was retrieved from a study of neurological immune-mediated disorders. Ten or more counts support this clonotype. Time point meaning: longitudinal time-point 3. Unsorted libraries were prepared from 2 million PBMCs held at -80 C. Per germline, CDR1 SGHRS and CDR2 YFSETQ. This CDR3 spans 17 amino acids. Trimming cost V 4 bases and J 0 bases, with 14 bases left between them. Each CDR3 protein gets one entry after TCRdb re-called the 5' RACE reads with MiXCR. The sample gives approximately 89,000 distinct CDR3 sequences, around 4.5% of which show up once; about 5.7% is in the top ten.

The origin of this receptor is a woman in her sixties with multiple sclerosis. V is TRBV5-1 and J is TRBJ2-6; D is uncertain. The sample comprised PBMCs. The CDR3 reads CASSLAQSGSGANVLTF. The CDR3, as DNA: TGCGCCAGCAGCCTGGCCCAGAGTGGCTCTGGGGCCAACGTCCTGACTTTC.